This T cell receptor beta chain came from a study of PD-1 blockade in classical Hodgkin lymphoma. Study-level results: Later analyses included only patients treated at least 1 year post-ASCT. Only CD4+ TCR diversity, not CD8+, had risen significantly by C4D1.

This CDR3 comprises 13 residues. CDR1 and CDR2 (germline): SGHNT, YENEEA. V was shortened by 0 bases and J by 3 bases, with 6 bases between the two germline ends. Patients all relapsed after autologous stem cell transplantation, and there was variation in brentuximab vedotin exposure. Turning to this clone: Its antigen is as yet unknown.

Profiling relied on immunoSEQ multiplex PCR, and the TCRdb table lists in-frame clones only, not all of them. The repertoire consists of 40,000 to 65,000 clones, with roughly 80% occurring once and the leading ten covering 16%. The genes are TRBV11-3 and TRBJ2-7, with no clear D. The sequence was collected from a human donor with classical Hodgkin lymphoma. The specimen was peripheral blood mononuclear cells (PBMCs), collected at baseline. The CDR3 here is CASSLDWDYEQYF. The CDR3 region has the DNA TGTGCCAGCAGCTTAGATTGGGACTACGAGCAGTACTTC.